This T cell receptor beta chain was captured in a study of T cells in Graves' hyperthyroidism and ophthalmopathy. About the research overall: Peripheral blood was collected at initial diagnosis, before any treatment.

Investigators excluded patients with uncontrolled infection, other autoimmune disease, pregnancy or lactation. Regions amplified from RNA transcripts were the TCR beta CDR3 regions. First-round RT-PCR of the TCR CDR3 relied on the HTBI primer set. A single record per CDR3 protein comes from TCRdb applying MiXCR to the multiplex PCR reads. The data show roughly 240,000 distinct CDR3 sequences, around 26% seen once. Germline loops: CDR1 SQVTM, CDR2 ANQGSEA. CDR3 length equals 14 residues. With 4 bases clipped from V and 0 bases from J, the junction kept 6 bases outside the gene matches. Input material: blood. The receptor was isolated from a woman between 40 and 55 years old with Graves' ophthalmopathy. This sequence joins TRBV29-1 and TRBJ2-7; 7 bases map to TRBD1. The CDR3 loop is CSVGGRTGSYEQYF. CDR3 nucleotides: TGCAGCGTTGGAGGGCGGACAGGCTCCTACGAGCAGTACTTC.